Listed here are 16 T cell receptor beta chains from one sample, sequenced in a study of cytomegalovirus exposure and HLA in healthy donors. The PCR employed 60 Vbeta primers together with 13 Jbeta primers. Assay used: immunoSEQ multiplex PCR; TCRdb lists only in-frame clones, some missing. The sample yields 60,000 to 75,000 clones, about 76% seen once. The sample comprised PBMCs. These receptors were obtained from a man aged 50 to 59 in good health and CMV-seronegative.

The chain carries TRBV27 and TRBJ2-7, with 8 bases aligning to TRBD1. The CDR3 loop spans 15 amino acids. Germline-derived CDR1 and CDR2 are MNHEY and SMNVEV (reference sequence). Trimming removed 3 bases from V and 2 bases from J; junction bases left unmatched: 6. This CDR3 is CASSFWGQATYEQYF. The CDR3 DNA reads as TGTGCCAGCAGTTTTTGGGGACAGGCCACCTACGAGCAGTACTTC.

J is TRBJ1-2 and V is TRBV6-6; D is possibly TRBD1 (6 bases). V was cut by 9 bases and J by 5 bases, with 16 bases left in between. This CDR3 has 13 residues. Germline V gene sequence: CDR1 MNHNY, CDR2 SVGAGI (reference sequence). The CDR3 nucleotides are TGTGCCAGTAAGACAGGTTCCCTTTATGGCTACACCTTC. Protein sequence: CASKTGSLYGYTF.

The chain uses TRBV7-3 and TRBJ1-5; a possible D gene is TRBD1 (5 bases). Germline CDR1 reads SGHTA; CDR2 reads FQGTGA. This CDR3 comprises 18 residues. Trimming removed 5 bases at V and 0 bases at J, with 20 bases between. Written as DNA, the CDR3 is TGTGCCAGCAGCCCAGGAGGGGTGGGGGTCCTTAGCAATCAGCCCCAGCATTTT. Its translation is CASSPGGVGVLSNQPQHF.

V gene TRBV6-1 combines with J gene TRBJ1-1; TRBD1 matches at 7 bases. Germline V lookup: CDR1 MNHNS, CDR2 SASEGT. With V trimmed by 6 bases and J by 4 bases, 5 bases remained unmatched. This CDR3 has 13 residues. The DNA for the CDR3 is TGTGCCAGCAGCGAGACAGGGACCACTGAAGCTTTCTTT. Amino acid sequence: CASSETGTTEAFF.

This clone was seen just once. Here the CDR3 reads CASSYLAGASYEQYF. The CDR3 nucleotides are TGTGCCAGCAGTTACTTGGCGGGGGCCTCCTACGAGCAGTACTTC. The chain is built from TRBV6-5 and TRBJ2-7, with a possible D match to TRBD2 (7 bases). Germline V gene sequence: CDR1 MNHEY, CDR2 SVGAGI. Trimming left V 1 base short and J 0 bases short, with 10 bases between. This CDR3 is built from 15 residues.

This clone was observed once. The CDR3 loop is CASSARGGVDEQFF. The CDR3 DNA is TGCGCCAGCAGCGCTAGGGGTGGAGTCGATGAGCAGTTCTTC. The rearrangement joins TRBV5-1 to TRBJ2-1; maybe TRBD1 (5 bases). CDR1 SGHRS and CDR2 YFSETQ come from the germline V gene. CDR3 length equals 14 residues. The V gene lost 4 bases and the J gene lost 8 bases, with 16 bases spanning the gap. The full variable domain, with the rest looked up from reference TRBV5-1 and TRBJ2-1, is KAGVTQTPRYLIKTRGQQVTLSCSPISGHRSVSWYQQTPGQGLQFLFEYFSETQRNKGNFPGRFSGRQFSNSRSEMNVSTLELGDSALYLCASSARGGVDEQFFGPGTRLTVL.

The chain combines TRBV5-1 with TRBJ1-6; possibly TRBD1 for D (5 bases). The V gene lost 0 bases and the J gene lost 0 bases, with 10 bases spanning the gap. This CDR3 comprises 17 residues. The germline CDR1 and CDR2 sequences are SGHRS and YFSETQ. The CDR3 is CASSLAGGGSYNSPLHF. CDR3 coding DNA: TGCGCCAGCAGCTTGGCCGGGGGGGGCTCCTATAATTCACCCCTCCACTTT. Complete variable domain (other parts from reference TRBV5-1 and TRBJ1-6): KAGVTQTPRYLIKTRGQQVTLSCSPISGHRSVSWYQQTPGQGLQFLFEYFSETQRNKGNFPGRFSGRQFSNSRSEMNVSTLELGDSALYLCASSLAGGGSYNSPLHFGNGTRLTVT.

This rearrangement joins TRBV12-5 to TRBJ1-6, with 10 bases that match TRBD1. This CDR3 region has 14 residues. Germline-derived CDR1 and CDR2 are LGHNT and FRNRAP. V was pared by 1 base and J by 9 bases, with 0 bases of the junction left unmatched. The CDR3 nucleotides are TGTGCTAGTGGTTTGGGGACAGGGGGTTCACCCCTCCACTTT. Its translation is CASGLGTGGSPLHF.

This clone was counted a single time. The V call is TRBV7-9, the J call TRBJ1-2, with D hard to call. The length of the CDR3 is 14 residues. V shed 4 bases and J shed 10 bases, with 19 bases lying between them. CDR1 and CDR2 from the germline V gene are SEHNR and FQNEAQ (reference sequence). This CDR3 reads CASSSLDRTRPYTF. CDR3 bases: TGTGCCAGCAGCTCCCTAGACCGTACCCGACCCTACACCTTC.

The chain carries TRBV9 and TRBJ2-7; D might be TRBD2 (7 bases). Germline assignment: CDR1 SGDLS and CDR2 YYNGEE. V lost 6 bases and J 7 bases, leaving 23 bases between the germline ends. The CDR3 runs to 15 residues. The CDR3 sequence is CASTTPGAGAGEQYF. Here the CDR3 DNA reads TGTGCCAGCACCACCCCCGGGGCGGGGGCGGGTGAGCAGTACTTC.

This chain links TRBV7-9 with TRBJ2-7; 10 nucleotides align to TRBD1. The CDR3 is 15 amino acids. Germline lookup yields CDR1 SEHNR and CDR2 FQNEAQ (reference sequence). V gave up 2 bases and J gave up 7 bases; unmatched junction bases: 8. The CDR3, as DNA: TGTGCCAGCAGCTTATCGAGACAGGGGGCGCGGGAGCAGTACTTC. Amino acid sequence: CASSLSRQGAREQYF. The variable domain in full, completed from reference TRBV7-9 and TRBJ2-7, reads DTGVSQNPRHKITKRGQNVTFRCDPISEHNRLYWYRQTLGQGPEFLTYFQNEAQLEKSRLLSDRFSAERPKGSFSTLEIQRTEQGDSAMYLCASSLSRQGAREQYFGPGTRLTVT.

The sample holds one count of this clone. This chain uses TRBV30 with TRBJ1-6; D possibly corresponds to TRBD1 (6 bases). The CDR3 covers 12 residues. Per germline, CDR1 GTSNPN and CDR2 SVGIG (reference sequence). V was shortened by 5 bases and J by 6 bases, with 8 bases between the two germline ends. The CDR3 region is CAWDRSNSPLHF. The CDR3 bases are TGTGCCTGGGACAGGTCTAATTCACCCCTCCACTTT.

The chain combines TRBV30 with TRBJ1-5; D is unclear. V was clipped by 3 bases and J by 1 base, with 10 bases between them. CDR3 length equals 14 residues. Per germline, CDR1 GTSNPN and CDR2 SVGIG (reference sequence). In nucleotides, the CDR3 is TGTGCCTGGAGCACCTTCGGGAGCAATCAGCCCCAGCATTTT. Protein product: CAWSTFGSNQPQHF.

This rearrangement joins TRBV13 to TRBJ2-1; tentative D call: TRBD1 (5 bases). The CDR3 spans 12 residues. The germline CDR1 and CDR2 sequences are PRHDT and FYEKMQ (reference sequence). V gave up 3 bases and J gave up 7 bases, with 7 bases separating them. CDR3 in DNA: TGTGCCAGCAGCTTTAGGGGAAATGAGCAGTTCTTC. This encodes CASSFRGNEQFF.

V is TRBV19 and J is TRBJ1-5; a weak D match, TRBD1 (6 bases). The CDR3 length is 16 residues. V shed 7 bases and J shed 7 bases, with 23 bases lying between them. Germline CDR1 reads LNHDA; CDR2 reads SQIVND (reference sequence). The CDR3 nucleotides read TGTGCCAGTACCCATTTCGGGGGGCGCTTCCACCAGCCCCAGCATTTT. Its translation is CASTHFGGRFHQPQHF. Combining the CDR3 with reference TRBV19 and TRBJ1-5 gives the whole variable domain DGGITQSPKYLFRKEGQNVTLSCEQNLNHDAMYWYRQDPGQGLRLIYYSQIVNDFQKGDIAEGYSVSREKKESFPLTVTSAQKNPTAFYLCASTHFGGRFHQPQHFGDGTRLSIL.

The chain uses TRBV7-9 and TRBJ1-1; unclear D gene. Looked up from germline, CDR1 is SEHNR and CDR2 is FQNEAQ (reference sequence). V lost 5 bases, J lost 3 bases, and 13 bases lay in between. The CDR3 contains 14 residues. For the CDR3, the DNA is TGTGCCAGCAGCAAAGGGCGGGAGTACACTGAAGCTTTCTTT. It specifies CASSKGREYTEAFF.